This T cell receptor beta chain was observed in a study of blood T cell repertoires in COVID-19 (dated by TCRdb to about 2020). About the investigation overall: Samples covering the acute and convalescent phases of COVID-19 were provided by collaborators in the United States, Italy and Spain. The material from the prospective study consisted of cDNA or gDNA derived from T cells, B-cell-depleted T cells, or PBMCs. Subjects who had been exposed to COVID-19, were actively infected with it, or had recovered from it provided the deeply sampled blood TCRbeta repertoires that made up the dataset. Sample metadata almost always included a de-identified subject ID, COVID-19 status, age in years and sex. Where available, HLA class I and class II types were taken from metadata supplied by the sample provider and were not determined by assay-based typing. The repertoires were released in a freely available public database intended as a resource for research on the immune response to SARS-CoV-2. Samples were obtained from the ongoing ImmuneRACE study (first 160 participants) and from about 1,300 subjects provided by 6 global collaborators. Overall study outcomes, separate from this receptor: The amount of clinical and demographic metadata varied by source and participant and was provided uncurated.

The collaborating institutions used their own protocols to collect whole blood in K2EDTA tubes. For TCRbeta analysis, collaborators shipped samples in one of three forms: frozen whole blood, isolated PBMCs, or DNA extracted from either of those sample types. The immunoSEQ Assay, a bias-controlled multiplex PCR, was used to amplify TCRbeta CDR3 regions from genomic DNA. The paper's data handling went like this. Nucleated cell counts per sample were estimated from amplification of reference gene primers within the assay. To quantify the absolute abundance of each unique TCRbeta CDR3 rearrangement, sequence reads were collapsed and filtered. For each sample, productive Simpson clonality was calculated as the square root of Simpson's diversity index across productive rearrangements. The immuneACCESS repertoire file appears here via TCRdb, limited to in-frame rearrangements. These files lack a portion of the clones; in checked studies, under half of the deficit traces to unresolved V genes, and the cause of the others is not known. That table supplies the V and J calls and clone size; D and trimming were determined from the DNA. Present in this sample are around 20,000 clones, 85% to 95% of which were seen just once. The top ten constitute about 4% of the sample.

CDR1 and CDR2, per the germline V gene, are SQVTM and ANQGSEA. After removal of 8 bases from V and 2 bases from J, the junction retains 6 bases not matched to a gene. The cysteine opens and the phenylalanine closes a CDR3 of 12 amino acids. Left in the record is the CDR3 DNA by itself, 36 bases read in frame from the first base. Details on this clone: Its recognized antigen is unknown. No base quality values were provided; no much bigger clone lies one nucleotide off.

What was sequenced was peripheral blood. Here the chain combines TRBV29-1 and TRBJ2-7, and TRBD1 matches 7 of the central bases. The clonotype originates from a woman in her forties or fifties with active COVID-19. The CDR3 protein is CSIRDSPYEQYF. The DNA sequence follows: TGCAGCATCCGGGACAGTCCCTACGAGCAGTACTTC.